This TCR beta chain was documented in a study of T cell responses to AZD1222 COVID-19 vaccine. The wider study: Second-dose intervals near 4 or 12 weeks were combined.

In regard to this clone: The antigen is unknown.

Here immunoSEQ multiplex PCR was the method, and the copy in TCRdb shows in-frame clones only, minus some. The sample carries fewer than 70,000 clones, about 90% recorded once. V lost 2 bases and J 4 bases, leaving 14 bases between the germline ends. The germline V gene encodes CDR1 MNHEY and CDR2 SVGEGT. The CDR3 consists of 15 residues. Overall study findings and caveats: Baseline testing showed seropositivity in only a handful of AZD1222 recipients. Donors in the cohort were predominantly white British and more often female, and clonal diversity was possibly underestimated. In all cases, repertoires were sampled only after the peak T cell response.

Sequenced material: peripheral blood, taken on day 0 of AZD1222 vaccination. The clonotype comes from an adult in good health. This rearrangement joins TRBV6-2 or TRBV6-3 to TRBJ1-2; D is uncertain. CDR3 residues: CASSYLRSTFYGYTF. The CDR3 nucleotides are TGTGCCAGCAGTTACCTTAGGTCGACTTTCTATGGCTACACCTTC.